Only a few counts were recorded for the clone carrying this T cell receptor beta chain. Its antigen remains unknown. The study reverse transcribed the entire isolated RNA, so it sequenced expressed TCRB transcripts. Only in-frame clones appear in the TCRdb table, and some are missing; sequencing was by immunoSEQ multiplex PCR. The sample includes hundreds of thousands of clones, roughly a tenth of them seen just once. CDR1 is SQVTM, CDR2 ANQGSEA, per germline. The CDR3 runs 10 residues. This sample was included in a study of beta chain features in type 1 diabetes. Notes on the study in general: Significant though moderate, a shortening of TCRB CDR3s appeared in all four CD4+ subsets of Type 1 diabetes patients. The study found that naive, central memory and Treg TCRB repertoires appeared more similar in patients than in healthy donors. High TCR expression in some cells could lead to their over-representation in cDNA sequencing.

This TCR was recovered from a young man with type 1 diabetes. Sequenced sample: naive CD4+ T cells from blood. The rearrangement links TRBV29-1 to TRBJ2-5; 7 bases match TRBD2. The assigned J gene may be wrong: the sequence end matches TRBJ2-7 better. The CDR3 nucleotides are TGCAGCGCGGGGGGAGACGAGCAGTACTTC. Its protein is CSAGGDEQYF.